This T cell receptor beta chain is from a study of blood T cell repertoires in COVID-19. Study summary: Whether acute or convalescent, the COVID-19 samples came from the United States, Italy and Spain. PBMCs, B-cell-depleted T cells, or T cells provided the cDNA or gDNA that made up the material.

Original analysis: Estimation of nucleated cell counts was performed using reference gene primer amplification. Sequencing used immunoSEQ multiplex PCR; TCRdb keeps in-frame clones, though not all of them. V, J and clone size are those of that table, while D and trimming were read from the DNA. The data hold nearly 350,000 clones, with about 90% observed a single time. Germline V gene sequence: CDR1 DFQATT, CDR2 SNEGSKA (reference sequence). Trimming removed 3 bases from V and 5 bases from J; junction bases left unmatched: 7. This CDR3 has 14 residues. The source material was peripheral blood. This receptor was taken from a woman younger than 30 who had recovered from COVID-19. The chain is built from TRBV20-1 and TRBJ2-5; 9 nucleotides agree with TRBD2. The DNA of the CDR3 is TGCAGTGCTAGTGGCGGGAGGGCTCTGGAGACCCAGTACTTC. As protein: CSASGGRALETQYF.